The next 27 T cell receptor beta chains were all read from a single sample in a study of blood T cell repertoires in COVID-19. Assay used: immunoSEQ multiplex PCR; TCRdb lists only in-frame clones, some missing. The sample includes around 120,000 clones, around 80% seen only once; the top ten take roughly 5.5%. Sequencing was done on a sample of peripheral blood. The receptors were gathered from a man at least 80 years old with active or convalescent COVID-19.

As to this clone: In the same sample, other DNA sequences code for this CDR3. The chain combines TRBV6-2 or TRBV6-3 with TRBJ1-2; weak D call: TRBD1 (5 bases). In germline, CDR1 is MNHEY, CDR2 SVGEGT. This CDR3 has 12 residues. Trimming removed 5 bases at V and 5 bases at J, with 9 bases between. The CDR3 is CASSHQGYGYTF. Here the CDR3 DNA reads TGTGCCAGCAGTCATCAGGGTTATGGCTACACCTTC.

The chain links TRBV5-6 to TRBJ2-3, with D unresolved. The CDR3 is made up of 13 amino acids. Deletions cut 0 bases from V and 2 bases from J, with 4 bases between. Germline V lookup: CDR1 SGHDT, CDR2 YYEEEE. CDR3 loop: CASSLVATDTQYF. DNA of the CDR3: TGTGCCAGCAGCTTGGTAGCCACAGATACGCAGTATTTT.

The J gene is TRBJ2-6, the V gene TRBV10-3; D remains ambiguous. This CDR3 is 15 amino acids long. Germline lookup yields CDR1 ENHRY and CDR2 SYGVKD. Deletions cut 8 bases from V and 1 base from J, with 12 bases between. For the CDR3, the DNA is TGTGCCATCCCCGTTAGTTCATCTGGGGCCAACGTCCTGACTTTC. Translation gives CAIPVSSSGANVLTF.

This clone was picked up a small number of times. At one boundary the junction diverges from the germline segment, which might be a read error. The V gene is TRBV5-6, the J gene TRBJ1-1; TRBD1 agrees at 7 bases. The CDR3 contains 11 residues. Germline V gives CDR1 SGHDT, CDR2 YYEEEE. The CDR3 region has the DNA TGTGCCAGTAGCTGGAGGGACAGAGCTTTCTTT. This encodes CASSWRDRAFF.

The sample holds one count of this clone. The chain employs TRBV28 and TRBJ1-5; D gene ambiguous. The CDR3 runs 15 residues. Germline CDR1 and CDR2: MDHEN and SYDVKM. The V and J ends lost 3 bases and 0 bases respectively, with 9 bases between them. The CDR3, as DNA: TGTGCCAGCAGTTTCCTCGCAGGTAGCAATCAGCCCCAGCATTTT. This codes for CASSFLAGSNQPQHF.

The V and J genes are TRBV7-2 and TRBJ1-1; D is possibly TRBD1 (5 bases). In germline, CDR1 is SGHTA, CDR2 FQGNSA. V was trimmed by 2 bases and J by 0 bases, leaving 16 bases between them. This CDR3 contains 17 residues. The CDR3 region has the DNA TGTGCCAGCAGCTTAAGTCAGGGTCAAGGTATGAACACTGAAGCTTTCTTT. This gives the protein CASSLSQGQGMNTEAFF.

The rearrangement uses TRBV12-3 or TRBV12-4 and TRBJ1-2; TRBD1 is a possible D gene (5 bases). The V and J ends lost 3 bases and 2 bases respectively, with 7 bases between them. The CDR3 is made up of 13 amino acids. The CDR3 sequence is CASSLRQNYGYTF. The CDR3 DNA follows: TGTGCCAGCAGTTTGAGACAGAACTATGGCTACACCTTC.

V usage is TRBV20-1 and J usage is TRBJ1-4, with a possible D match to TRBD1 (5 bases). The CDR3 totals 11 residues. CDR1 DFQATT and CDR2 SNEGSKA come from the germline V gene (reference sequence). V gave up 5 bases and J gave up 8 bases, with 9 bases separating them. CDR3 amino acids: CSAREGEKLFF. CDR3 coding DNA: TGCAGTGCTCGGGAGGGGGAAAAACTGTTTTTT.

The V and J genes are TRBV19 and TRBJ1-6; D gene ambiguous. With 7 bases removed from V and 10 bases from J, the gap between germline ends came to 17 bases. This CDR3 has 14 residues. Germline V CDR1 and CDR2: LNHDA, SQIVND (reference sequence). In DNA, the CDR3 is TGTGCCAGTACGCGACGGCCCCAGGAATCACCCCTCCACTTT. It codes for CASTRRPQESPLHF.

This chain uses TRBV4-1 with TRBJ2-1; 7 bases are shared with TRBD2. The CDR3 length is 17 residues. After removal of 4 bases from V and 0 bases from J, the junction contained 9 bases not matched to a gene. CDR1 MGHRA and CDR2 YSYEKL come from the germline V gene. CDR3 protein: CASSRDSAGNSYNEQFF. CDR3 DNA: TGCGCCAGCAGCCGAGACTCAGCGGGGAACTCCTACAATGAGCAGTTCTTC.

The gene calls are TRBV29-1 and TRBJ1-1, with no clear D. This CDR3 comprises 11 residues. V was trimmed by 4 bases and J by 3 bases, leaving 6 bases between them. Germline V gene sequence: CDR1 SQVTM, CDR2 ANQGSEA. The CDR3 coding sequence is TGCAGCGTTGCTGAGGACACTGAAGCTTTCTTT. This sequence encodes CSVAEDTEAFF.

This sequence joins TRBV9 and TRBJ1-3; D unresolved. The CDR3 spans 14 residues. Germline lookup yields CDR1 SGDLS and CDR2 YYNGEE. Between the trimmed V and J ends, which lost 3 bases and 0 bases, there was a span of 7 bases. The CDR3 is CASSGPVSGNTIYF. CDR3 DNA sequence: TGTGCCAGCAGCGGGCCAGTCTCTGGAAACACCATATATTTT.

CDR3 DNA sequence: TGTGCCAGCAGCCGCGGACAGGGGGCAGCCGAGCAGTACTTC. Residues: CASSRGQGAAEQYF. The V call is TRBV3-1 (or the pseudogene TRBV3-2), the J call TRBJ2-7; 11 bases agree with TRBD1. V dropped 4 bases and J dropped 6; count of bases not matched to a gene: 5. Germline assignment: CDR1 LGHDT and CDR2 YNNKEL (reference sequence). This CDR3 comprises 14 residues.

The gene calls are TRBV10-3 and TRBJ1-4; D unclear. The CDR3 spans 12 residues. With 0 bases removed from V and 11 bases from J, the gap between germline ends came to 7 bases. Germline assignment: CDR1 ENHRY and CDR2 SYGVKD. Here the CDR3 DNA reads TGTGCCATCAGTGAGTCGGCTGGTAAACTGTTTTTT. Translating it yields CAISESAGKLFF.

The genes are TRBV11-1 and TRBJ2-7; 13 bases match TRBD2. The junction had 5 bases not matched to a gene; V was cut back by 5 bases and J by 1 base. Germline V lookup: CDR1 SGHAT, CDR2 FQDESV (reference sequence). CDR3 size: 16 residues. The CDR3 protein is CASSLTSGGYSYEQYF. CDR3 nucleotides: TGTGCCAGCAGCCTGACTAGCGGGGGGTATTCCTACGAGCAGTACTTC.

J is TRBJ1-2 and V is TRBV2; TRBD1 might be the D (5 bases). Germline V gene data show CDR1 as SNHLY and CDR2 as FYNNEI. The CDR3 extends over 12 amino acids. Trimming pared 3 bases from V and 4 bases from J, leaving 6 bases between. Here the CDR3 DNA reads TGTGCCAGCAGTGACGGGGGCTATGGCTACACCTTC. Translated: CASSDGGYGYTF. The full variable domain, its missing parts supplied by reference TRBV2 and TRBJ1-2, is EPEVTQTPSHQVTQMGQEVILRCVPISNHLYFYWYRQILGQKVEFLVSFYNNEISEKSEIFDDQFSVERPDGSNFTLKIRSTKLEDSAMYFCASSDGGYGYTFGSGTRLTVV.

The chain carries TRBV7-9 and TRBJ2-1, with 9 nucleotides matching TRBD1. The CDR3 extends over 15 amino acids. V was clipped by 5 bases and J by 3 bases; unmatched bases: 5. Germline CDR1 reads SEHNR; CDR2 reads FQNEAQ (reference sequence). The DNA for the CDR3 is TGTGCCAGCAGCAAACAGGGGGCAAGCTACAATGAGCAGTTCTTC. Its translation is CASSKQGASYNEQFF.

The chain couples TRBV7-2 to TRBJ2-1, with 10 bases identical to TRBD2. The CDR3 runs to 16 residues. Germline V gene lookup returns CDR1 SGHTA and CDR2 FQGNSA. V lost 2 bases, J lost 4 bases, and 5 bases stayed unmatched. The CDR3 here is CASSLYGSGGYNEQFF. CDR3 DNA: TGTGCCAGCAGCTTATATGGTAGCGGGGGGTACAATGAGCAGTTCTTC.

V is TRBV7-9 and J is TRBJ2-2; D might be TRBD2 (7 bases). V was pared by 7 bases and J by 8 bases, with 20 bases between. Per germline, CDR1 SEHNR and CDR2 FQNEAQ (reference sequence). CDR3 length: 15 amino acids. CDR3 sequence: CASTRPGGEDGELFF. In DNA, the CDR3 is TGTGCCAGCACCCGACCGGGGGGCGAAGATGGGGAGCTGTTTTTT.

The chain carries TRBV5-4 and TRBJ2-7; the match to TRBD1 covers 10 bases. This CDR3 is built from 15 residues. Unmatched junction bases numbered 6, after V lost 4 bases and J lost 2 bases. Germline CDR1 and CDR2: SGHNT and YYREEE (reference sequence). For the CDR3, the DNA is TGTGCCAGCAGCCGGGGACAGGGGATTACCTACGAGCAGTACTTC. Translating it yields CASSRGQGITYEQYF.

This clone has a handful of counts. The CDR3 DNA sequence: TGTGCCAGCAGAGGACAGTCGACCGGGGAGCTGTTTTTT. It is translated as CASRGQSTGELFF. The V and J genes are TRBV11-2 and TRBJ2-2; TRBD1 might be the D (6 bases). V lost 6 bases to trimming and J lost 5 bases, with 10 bases between them. Germline V gene lookup returns CDR1 SGHAT and CDR2 FQNNGV. The CDR3 consists of 13 residues.

This sequence joins TRBV5-5 and TRBJ1-4, with D unclear. V shed 0 bases and J shed 8 bases, with 17 bases lying between them. The CDR3 sequence is 16 residues long. Germline loops: CDR1 SGHKS, CDR2 YYEKEE (reference sequence). For the CDR3, the DNA is TGTGCCAGCAGCTTGGAAATTATAGGAGGAAACGAAAAACTGTTTTTT. It yields the protein CASSLEIIGGNEKLFF.

This CDR3 is CASSTRDRGGTEAFF. In nucleotides, the CDR3 is TGTGCCAGTAGTACCCGGGACAGGGGCGGCACTGAAGCTTTCTTT. This chain joins TRBV19 and TRBJ1-1, with 10 bases lining up with TRBD1. The ends lost 4 bases at V and 4 bases at J; junction bases unmatched: 6. From germline, CDR1 is LNHDA and CDR2 SQIVND (reference sequence). The CDR3 is 15 residues long.

V is TRBV6-2 or TRBV6-3 and J is TRBJ2-1; TRBD2 aligns across 9 bases. CDR3 length: 14 amino acids. Germline CDR1 is MNHEY and CDR2 is SVGEGT. V dropped 5 bases and J dropped 4; count of bases not matched to a gene: 3. The CDR3 nucleotides are TGTGCCAGCAGTACTAGCGGGTTATACAATGAGCAGTTCTTC. This encodes CASSTSGLYNEQFF.

This clone has a handful of counts. The chain uses TRBV28 and TRBJ2-1, with TRBD2 matching 11 bases. V shed 1 base and J 3 bases; nucleotides not matched to a gene: 5. This CDR3 is built from 17 residues. The V gene's germline CDR1 is MDHEN and CDR2 SYDVKM. The CDR3 spells CASSLSGTSGGYNEQFF. CDR3 nucleotides: TGTGCCAGCAGTTTATCTGGTACTAGCGGGGGCTACAATGAGCAGTTCTTC.

This rearrangement joins TRBV28 to TRBJ1-2, with D unresolved. Germline V lookup: CDR1 MDHEN, CDR2 SYDVKM. The CDR3 sequence is 13 residues long. Deletions cut 3 bases from V and 2 bases from J, with 7 bases between. The CDR3 region has the DNA TGTGCCAGCAGTTTGGTACAGAACTATGGCTACACCTTC. Encoded protein: CASSLVQNYGYTF.

This clone was seen a single time. The chain has TRBV20-1 and TRBJ1-4; no clear D. Deletions cut 0 bases from V and 14 bases from J, with 10 bases between. This CDR3 is 11 amino acids long. Germline lookup yields CDR1 DFQATT and CDR2 SNEGSKA (reference sequence). As DNA, the CDR3 is TGCAGTGCTAGAGATGGGCAGTCTCTGTTTTTT. This encodes CSARDGQSLFF.